The TCR beta chain described here comes from a study of cytomegalovirus exposure and HLA in healthy donors. V shed 3 bases and J shed 3 bases, with 14 bases lying between them. The CDR3 extends over 16 amino acids. Germline CDR1 and CDR2: ENHRY and SYGVKD. PCR employed 60 Vbeta and 13 Jbeta primers. Libraries were prepared by immunoSEQ multiplex PCR; TCRdb keeps only in-frame clonotypes and omits some of them. The repertoire holds about 160,000 clones, with roughly four fifths as singletons. Whole-study results and caveats: Associated with cytomegalovirus, according to the listing, were around 170 TCR beta chains. A later analysis linked a missense DCLRE1C variant to TCR beta V- and J-gene trimming.

Concerning this clone itself: Its specificity is unknown.

The TCR comes from a young woman in good health and CMV-seronegative. Sequences were obtained from PBMCs. The chain uses TRBV10-3 and TRBJ1-4; weak D call: TRBD1 (6 bases). The CDR3 sequence is CAISEGGGHSNEKLFF. CDR3 DNA sequence: TGTGCCATCAGTGAAGGGGGTGGACACTCTAATGAAAAACTGTTTTTT.